Reported below is one TCR beta chain. Its antigen is unidentified. The data stem from a study of shared clonotypes between healthy human individuals. CDR3 size: 17 residues. The V gene end was trimmed by 3 bases and the J gene end by 1 base; junction bases not matched to a gene: 11. In germline, CDR1 is SEHNR, CDR2 FQNEAQ (reference sequence). Authors' methods: Quality scores were absent from the junction-only immunoSEQ sequences, so filtering differed. Sequencing used immunoSEQ multiplex PCR; TCRdb keeps in-frame clones, though not all of them. V and J calls and clone size follow that table, whereas D and trimming were derived from the DNA. The profile shows roughly 600,000 clones, more than 95% of them singletons. Study results and limitations: Even with large depth, rarefaction showed that sorted-subset sequencing was incomplete. When compared with the clonotypes that were shared by all four sorted-subset donors, the non-shared clonotypes turned out to have lower generation probabilities.

Naive CD8 cells lacked CD45RO, underwent positive selection for CCR7 and left out terminally differentiated effector memory CD45RA+ cells. J is TRBJ2-7 and V is TRBV7-9, with 8 nucleotides matching TRBD2. Sequenced: naive CD8+ T cells sorted from blood. This sequence was found in a man under 40 in good health. The CDR3 DNA reads TGTGCCAGCAGCTTGGGCGAAGCGGGAGTAATTTCCTACGAGCAGTACTTC. It specifies CASSLGEAGVISYEQYF. Looking up the rest from reference TRBV7-9 and TRBJ2-7 gives the full variable domain: DTGVSQNPRHKITKRGQNVTFRCDPISEHNRLYWYRQTLGQGPEFLTYFQNEAQLEKSRLLSDRFSAERPKGSFSTLEIQRTEQGDSAMYLCASSLGEAGVISYEQYFGPGTRLTVT.